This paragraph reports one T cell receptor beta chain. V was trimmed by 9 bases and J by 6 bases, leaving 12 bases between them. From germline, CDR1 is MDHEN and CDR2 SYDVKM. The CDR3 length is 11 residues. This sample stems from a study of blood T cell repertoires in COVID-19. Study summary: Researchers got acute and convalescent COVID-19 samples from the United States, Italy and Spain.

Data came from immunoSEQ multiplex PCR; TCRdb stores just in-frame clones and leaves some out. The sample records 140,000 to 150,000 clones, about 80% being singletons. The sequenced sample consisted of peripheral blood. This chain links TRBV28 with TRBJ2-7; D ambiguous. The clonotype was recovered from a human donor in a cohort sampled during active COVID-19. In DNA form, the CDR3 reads TGTGCCAGTGCGTCTCCCCGCGAGCAGTACGTC. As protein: CASASPREQYV.